Sequencing of this T cell receptor beta chain was carried out in a study of cytomegalovirus exposure and HLA in healthy donors. Overall study: HLA-typed donors were the source of about 85 million unique TCRs held in an early data release. The study's findings and limits: HLA alleles showed associations with 16,951 TCR beta sequences in a later analysis, at a 0.05 false discovery rate. Only CMV serostatus was available as immune exposure information. Presence/absence results assume similar sequencing depth per donor, which may not hold.

The CDR3 is 14 residues long. CDR1 is GTSNPN, CDR2 SVGIG, per germline (reference sequence). The V segment lost 3 bases and the J segment 8 bases; nucleotides outside the gene matches: 8. This clone appeared a single time. Its target is not known. The PCR was carried out with 60 Vbeta primers and 13 Jbeta primers. The method was immunoSEQ multiplex PCR; TCRdb's version includes in-frame clones alone and lacks a portion of them. The repertoire includes 150,000 to 200,000 clones, around 80% of them detected once, and roughly 1.9% sits in the top ten. Material for sequencing was PBMCs. J is TRBJ2-4 and V is TRBV30; 9 nucleotides align to TRBD2. This sequence was found in a woman aged 30 to 39 in good health and CMV-seropositive. The CDR3, as DNA: TGTGCCTGGAGGGCTAGCGGGATCGTCCACATTCAGTACTTC. Protein product: CAWRASGIVHIQYF. The variable domain in full, completed from reference TRBV30 and TRBJ2-4, reads SQTIHQWPATLVQPVGSPLSLECTVEGTSNPNLYWYRQAAGRGLQLLFYSVGIGQISSEVPQNLSASRPQDRQFILSSKKLLLSDSGFYLCAWRASGIVHIQYFGAGTRLSVL.